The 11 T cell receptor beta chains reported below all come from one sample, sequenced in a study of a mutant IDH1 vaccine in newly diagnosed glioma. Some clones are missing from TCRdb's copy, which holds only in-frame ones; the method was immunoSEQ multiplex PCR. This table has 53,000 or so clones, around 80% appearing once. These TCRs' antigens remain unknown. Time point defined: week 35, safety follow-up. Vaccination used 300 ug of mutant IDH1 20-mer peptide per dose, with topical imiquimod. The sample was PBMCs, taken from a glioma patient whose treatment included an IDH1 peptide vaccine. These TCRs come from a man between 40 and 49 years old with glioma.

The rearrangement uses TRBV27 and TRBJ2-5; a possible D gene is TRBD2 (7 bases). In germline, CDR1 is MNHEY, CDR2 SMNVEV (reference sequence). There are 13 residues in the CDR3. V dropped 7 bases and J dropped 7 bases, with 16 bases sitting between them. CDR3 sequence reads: CASKFAGAGTQYF. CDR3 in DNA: TGTGCCAGCAAGTTTGCGGGGGCCGGGACCCAGTACTTC.

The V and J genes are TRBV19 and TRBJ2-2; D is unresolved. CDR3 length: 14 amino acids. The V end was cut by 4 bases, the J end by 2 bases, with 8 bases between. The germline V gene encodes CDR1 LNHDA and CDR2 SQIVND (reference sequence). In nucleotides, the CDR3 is TGTGCCAGTAGTAGCCAACATAACACCGGGGAGCTGTTTTTT. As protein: CASSSQHNTGELFF. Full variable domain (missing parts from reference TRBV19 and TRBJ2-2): DGGITQSPKYLFRKEGQNVTLSCEQNLNHDAMYWYRQDPGQGLRLIYYSQIVNDFQKGDIAEGYSVSREKKESFPLTVTSAQKNPTAFYLCASSSQHNTGELFFGEGSRLTVL.

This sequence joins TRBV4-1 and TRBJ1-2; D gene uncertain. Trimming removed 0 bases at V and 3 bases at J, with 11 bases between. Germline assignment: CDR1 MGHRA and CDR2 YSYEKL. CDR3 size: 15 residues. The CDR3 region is CASSQEIRADYGYTF. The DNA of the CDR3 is TGCGCCAGCAGCCAAGAAATCCGGGCTGACTATGGCTACACCTTC.

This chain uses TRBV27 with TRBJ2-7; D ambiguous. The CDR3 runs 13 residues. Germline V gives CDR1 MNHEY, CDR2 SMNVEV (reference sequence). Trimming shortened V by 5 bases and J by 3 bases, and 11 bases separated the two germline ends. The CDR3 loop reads CASSSSLGYEQYF. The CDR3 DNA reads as TGTGCCAGCAGTAGCTCTCTCGGCTACGAGCAGTACTTC.

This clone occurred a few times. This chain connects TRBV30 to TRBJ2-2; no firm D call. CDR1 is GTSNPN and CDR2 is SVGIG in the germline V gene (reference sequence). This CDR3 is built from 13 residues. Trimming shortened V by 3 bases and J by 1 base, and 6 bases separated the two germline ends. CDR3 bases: TGTGCCTGGAGCTATTGGAACACCGGGGAGCTGTTTTTT. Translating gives CAWSYWNTGELFF. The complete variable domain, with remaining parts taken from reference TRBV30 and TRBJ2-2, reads SQTIHQWPATLVQPVGSPLSLECTVEGTSNPNLYWYRQAAGRGLQLLFYSVGIGQISSEVPQNLSASRPQDRQFILSSKKLLLSDSGFYLCAWSYWNTGELFFGEGSRLTVL.

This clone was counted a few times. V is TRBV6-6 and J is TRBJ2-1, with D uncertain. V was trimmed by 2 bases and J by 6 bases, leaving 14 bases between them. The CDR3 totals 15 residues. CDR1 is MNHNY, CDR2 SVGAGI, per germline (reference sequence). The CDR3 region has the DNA TGTGCCAGCAGTTACCCGATGTCTGGGATCAATGAGCAGTTCTTC. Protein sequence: CASSYPMSGINEQFF.

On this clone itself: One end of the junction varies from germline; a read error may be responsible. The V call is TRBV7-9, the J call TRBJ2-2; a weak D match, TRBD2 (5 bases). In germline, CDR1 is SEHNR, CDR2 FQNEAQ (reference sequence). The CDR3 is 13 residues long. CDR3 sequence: CASSLAYTGELFF. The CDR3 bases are TGTGCCAGCAGCCTAGCATACACCGGGGAGCTGTTTTTT.

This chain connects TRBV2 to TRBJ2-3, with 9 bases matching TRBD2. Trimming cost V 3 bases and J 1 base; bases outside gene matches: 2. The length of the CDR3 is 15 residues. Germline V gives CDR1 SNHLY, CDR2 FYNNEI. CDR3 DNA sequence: TGTGCCAGCAGTGATAAGCGGGGGGGCACAGATACGCAGTATTTT. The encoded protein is CASSDKRGGTDTQYF.

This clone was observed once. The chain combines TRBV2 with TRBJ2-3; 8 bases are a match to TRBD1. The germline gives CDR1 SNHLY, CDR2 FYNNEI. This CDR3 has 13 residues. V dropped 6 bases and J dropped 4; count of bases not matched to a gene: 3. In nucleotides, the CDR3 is TGTGCCAGCAGAAGACAGGGGTCAGATACGCAGTATTTT. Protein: CASRRQGSDTQYF.

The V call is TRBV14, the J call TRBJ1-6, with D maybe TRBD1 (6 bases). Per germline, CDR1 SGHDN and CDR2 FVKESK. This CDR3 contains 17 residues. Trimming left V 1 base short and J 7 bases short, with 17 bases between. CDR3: CASSQGGAGLPNSPLHF. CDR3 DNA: TGTGCCAGCAGCCAAGGGGGGGCAGGCCTACCGAATTCACCCCTCCACTTT. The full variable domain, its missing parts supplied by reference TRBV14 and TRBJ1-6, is EAGVTQFPSHSVIEKGQTVTLRCDPISGHDNLYWYRRVMGKEIKFLLHFVKESKQDESGMPNNRFLAERTGGTYSTLKVQPAELEDSGVYFCASSQGGAGLPNSPLHFGNGTRLTVT.

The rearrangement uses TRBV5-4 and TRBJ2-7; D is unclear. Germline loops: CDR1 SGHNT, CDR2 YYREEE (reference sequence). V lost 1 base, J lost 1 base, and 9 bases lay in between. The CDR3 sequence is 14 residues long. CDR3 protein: CASSLRLSSYEQYF. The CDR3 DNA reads TGTGCCAGCAGCTTGCGGTTGTCGTCCTACGAGCAGTACTTC. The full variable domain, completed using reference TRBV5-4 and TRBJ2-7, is ETGVTQSPTHLIKTRGQQVTLRCSSQSGHNTVSWYQQALGQGPQFIFQYYREEENGRGNFPPRFSGLQFPNYSSELNVNALELDDSALYLCASSLRLSSYEQYFGPGTRLTVT.